A selection of T cell receptor beta chains follows, all from one sample in a study of OX40 agonist ivuxolimab in advanced cancers. Clones were read by immunoSEQ multiplex PCR, and TCRdb kept only the in-frame ones, dropping some. The sample records 35,000 to 45,000 clones, around 87% being singletons. Specimen: CD4+ or CD8+ T cells sorted from blood, collected in a trial of the OX40 agonist ivuxolimab. The receptors here all came from an adult with an advanced solid tumor such as melanoma, head and neck, liver or kidney cancer. The CDR3 runs from the conserved cysteine through the conserved F or W. The order of the fields is V gene, clone size, J gene, D gene, CDR3 DNA, CDR3 protein. The D gene is left open where the match is weak. A row's size may be missing; if present it is once, few, many or a size class.

>TRBV4-3|once|TRBJ1-3|TRBD1
TGCGCCAGCAGCCAAGATCAGGGGGCCTCTGGAAACACCATATATTTT
CASSQDQGASGNTIYF
>TRBV4-1|-|TRBJ2-5|-
TGCGCCAGCAGCCAAGGCCAGGGGTCGACAGGCCCAGAGACCCAGTACTTC
CASSQGQGSTGPETQYF
>TRBV5-4|-|TRBJ1-1|-
TGTGCCAGCAGCTTGGGACAGCGGAACACTGAAGCTTTCTTT
CASSLGQRNTEAFF
>TRBV7-9|-|TRBJ2-3|-
TGTGCCAGCAGTTCGACCAGGGCCCCCACAGATACGCAGTATTTT
CASSSTRAPTDTQYF
>TRBV28|-|TRBJ1-2|TRBD1
TGTGCCAGCCGACGACAGGGAAACGACTATGGCTACACCTTC
CASRRQGNDYGYTF
>TRBV2|-|TRBJ2-7|TRBD1
TGTGCCAGCAGGGGACAGTTCTACGAGCAGTACTTC
CASRGQFYEQYF
>TRBV2|-|TRBJ1-6|TRBD1
TGTGCCAGCAGTGAGGGACAGGTCTATTCACCCCTCCACTTT
CASSEGQVYSPLHF
>TRBV6-5|-|TRBJ2-1|-
TGTGCCAGCAGGCGGAGACCCTCCTACAATGAGCAGTTCTTC
CASRRRPSYNEQFF
>TRBV30|-|TRBJ2-7|-
TGTGCCTGGAGCCATGGTGGGACAAGATGGAATGAGCAGTACTTC
CAWSHGGTRWNEQYF
>TRBV4-1|few|TRBJ1-2|-
TGCGCCAGCAGCCATCACACGACAGTCAACTTGGGGTACGGAGGCTACACCTTC
CASSHHTTVNLGYGGYTF
>TRBV6-1|-|TRBJ2-3|-
TGTGCCAGCGTACAGCGGAGCACAGATACGCAGTATTTT
CASVQRSTDTQYF
>TRBV5-4|-|TRBJ2-1|TRBD1
TGTGCCAGCAGTTTCACCACAGGGGGTGAGCAGTTCTTC
CASSFTTGGEQFF
>TRBV14|once|TRBJ2-7|TRBD2
TGTGCCAGCAGCCAAGGACTAGCGGGGTACGAGCAGTACTTC
CASSQGLAGYEQYF
>TRBV6-1|once|TRBJ2-3|-
TGTGCCAGCAGTGAAGGGCAGGGTCGGGATACGCAGTATTTT
CASSEGQGRDTQYF
>TRBV4-1|once|TRBJ1-5|TRBD1
TGCGCCAGCAGCCAAGCCGGGACAGAATATCAGCCCCAGCATTTT
CASSQAGTEYQPQHF
>TRBV5-4|-|TRBJ2-1|TRBD2
TGTGCCAGCAGCTATAGCGGGGGGGCCAAATTTTCCAATGAGCAGTTCTTC
CASSYSGGAKFSNEQFF
>TRBV28|-|TRBJ2-7|TRBD1
TGTGCCAGCAGCGCCCCGGGACAGAATTACGAGCAGTACTTC
CASSAPGQNYEQYF
>TRBV7-3|-|TRBJ1-1|-
TGTGCCAGCAGCCAGGGAATGAACACTGAAGCTTTCTTT
CASSQGMNTEAFF
>TRBV9|few|TRBJ2-7|-
TGTGCCAGCAGCGTAGCTGGCTCCACCTACGAGCAGTACTTC
CASSVAGSTYEQYF
>TRBV30|once|TRBJ2-1|-
TGTGCCTGGAGCGAAATACCGTTGACACCTCCCTTGTGGTTCTTC
CAWSEIPLTPPLWFF
>TRBV7-3|-|TRBJ2-2|-
TGTGCCAGCAGCCCCCATAGGGGGGACACCGGGGAGCTGTTTTTT
CASSPHRGDTGELFF
>TRBV27|-|TRBJ2-1|-
TGTGCCAGCAGCCTCGCGGGACTGTCTTACAATGAGCAGTTCTTC
CASSLAGLSYNEQFF
>TRBV21-1|-|TRBJ2-1|-
TGTGCCAGCAGCCTCTTAAGGGGGGACAGGGTCAATGAGCAGTTCTTC
CASSLLRGDRVNEQFF
>TRBV5-3|-|TRBJ1-5|-
TGTGCCAGAAGCGGATTGCCCAAGGGAGGTGGCAATCAGCCCCAGCATTTT
CARSGLPKGGGNQPQHF
>TRBV29-1|-|TRBJ2-3|TRBD2
TGCAGCCTCTCGAGGACTAGCGGGGGGGTGGCAGATACGCAGTATTTT
CSLSRTSGGVADTQYF
>TRBV5-4|-|TRBJ2-4|TRBD1
TGTGCCAGCAGCTTGGGGCGACAGGGGGCCGAAAACATTCAGTACTTC
CASSLGRQGAENIQYF
>TRBV19|few|TRBJ2-2|-
TGTGCCAGTAGCCCGGACTCATACACCGGGGAGCTGTTTTTT
CASSPDSYTGELFF
>TRBV7-3|-|TRBJ2-3|TRBD2
TGTGCCAGCAGCTTAGCGGGAGGCGGCGATACGCAGTATTTT
CASSLAGGGDTQYF